This T cell receptor beta chain is from a study of shared clonotypes between healthy human individuals. Naive CD8 cells were CD45RO-negative, positively selected for CCR7, excluding terminally differentiated effector memory CD45RA+ cells. The method was immunoSEQ multiplex PCR; TCRdb's version includes in-frame clones alone and lacks a portion of them. The table includes about 680,000 clones, around 92% detected once. Germline assignment: CDR1 SGHAT and CDR2 FQNNGV. V was trimmed by 2 bases and J by 2 bases, leaving 11 bases between them. This CDR3 is 15 amino acids long. The receptor's source is a young man in good health. The chain recombines TRBV11-2 with TRBJ2-3; D possibly corresponds to TRBD1 (6 bases). Sequenced input: naive CD8+ T cells sorted from blood. CDR3 region: CASSLRTVYTDTQYF. The CDR3 nucleotides read TGTGCCAGCAGCTTACGGACAGTTTACACAGATACGCAGTATTTT.